A single sample gave rise to the 5 T cell receptor beta chains below, sequenced in a study of blood T cell repertoires in COVID-19 (dated by TCRdb to the early 2020s). Receptors were amplified or captured by the immunoSEQ multiplex PCR assay. Sourced from immuneACCESS, this table was stored by TCRdb with only in-frame sequences that have V and J called. A share of the clones is absent; for the studies checked, an unresolved V gene accounts for under half, and the remainder has no known explanation. This sample comprises some 150,000 clones, around nine tenths of them detected only once. The top ten hold more than 6.5% of the sample. The sample taken for sequencing was peripheral blood. Every receptor here comes from a woman between 50 and 59 years old with active or convalescent COVID-19.

In DNA form, the CDR3 reads TGCGCCAGCAGCGTTTTTGGGGGGAGCTCCTACGAGCAGTACTTC. Translation: CASSVFGGSSYEQYF. The chain combines TRBV5-1 with TRBJ2-7, with D maybe TRBD2 (6 bases). The germline CDR1 and CDR2 sequences are SGHRS and YFSETQ. V was shortened by 4 bases and J by 0 bases, with 14 bases between the two germline ends. CDR3 size: 15 residues.

This sequence joins TRBV5-1 and TRBJ1-5, with D unresolved. Trimming left V 4 bases short and J 2 bases short, with 16 bases between. Looked up from germline, CDR1 is SGHRS and CDR2 is YFSETQ. The CDR3 loop spans 16 amino acids. This CDR3 reads CASSPHGPKGNQPQHF. The CDR3 region has the DNA TGCGCCAGCAGCCCACATGGGCCTAAGGGCAATCAGCCCCAGCATTTT.

The rearrangement links TRBV4-3 to TRBJ1-1, with 9 nucleotides matching TRBD1. The germline CDR1 and CDR2 sequences are LGHNA and YSLEER. The CDR3 loop spans 16 amino acids. With 4 bases clipped from V and 5 bases from J, the junction kept 11 bases outside the gene matches. In DNA, the CDR3 is TGCGCCAGCAGCCTCACCTGGGGACAGGGAGGAACTGAAGCTTTCTTT. Protein: CASSLTWGQGGTEAFF.

The CDR3 coding sequence is TGTGCCAGCAGCTTGGCCGGGACAGGGCATGGCTACACCTTC. Residues: CASSLAGTGHGYTF. The rearrangement links TRBV5-4 to TRBJ1-2; TRBD1 aligns across 9 bases. In germline, CDR1 is SGHNT, CDR2 YYREEE (reference sequence). After removal of 0 bases from V and 6 bases from J, the junction contained 3 bases not matched to a gene. The CDR3 sequence is 14 residues long.

The CDR3 is CASSYILNTEAFF. In DNA, the CDR3 is TGTGCCAGCAGCTATATTTTGAACACTGAAGCTTTCTTT. This chain connects TRBV7-2 to TRBJ1-1; no firm D call. The length of the CDR3 is 13 residues. V shed 4 bases and J shed 0 bases, with 6 bases lying between them. Germline V gene data show CDR1 as SGHTA and CDR2 as FQGNSA.